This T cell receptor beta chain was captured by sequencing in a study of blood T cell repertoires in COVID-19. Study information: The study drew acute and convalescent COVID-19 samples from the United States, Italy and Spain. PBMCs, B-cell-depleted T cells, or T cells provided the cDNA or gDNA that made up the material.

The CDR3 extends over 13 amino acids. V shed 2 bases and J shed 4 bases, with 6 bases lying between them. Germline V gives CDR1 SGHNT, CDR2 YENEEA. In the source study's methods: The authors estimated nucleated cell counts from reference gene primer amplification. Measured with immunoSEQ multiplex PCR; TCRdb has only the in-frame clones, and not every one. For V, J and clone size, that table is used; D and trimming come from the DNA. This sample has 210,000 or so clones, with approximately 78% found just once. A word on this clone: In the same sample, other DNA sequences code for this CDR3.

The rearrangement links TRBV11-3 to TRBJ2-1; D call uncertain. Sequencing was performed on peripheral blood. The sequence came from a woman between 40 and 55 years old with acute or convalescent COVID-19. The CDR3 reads CASSLNRYNEQFF. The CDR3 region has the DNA TGTGCCAGCAGCTTAAACAGATACAATGAGCAGTTCTTC.